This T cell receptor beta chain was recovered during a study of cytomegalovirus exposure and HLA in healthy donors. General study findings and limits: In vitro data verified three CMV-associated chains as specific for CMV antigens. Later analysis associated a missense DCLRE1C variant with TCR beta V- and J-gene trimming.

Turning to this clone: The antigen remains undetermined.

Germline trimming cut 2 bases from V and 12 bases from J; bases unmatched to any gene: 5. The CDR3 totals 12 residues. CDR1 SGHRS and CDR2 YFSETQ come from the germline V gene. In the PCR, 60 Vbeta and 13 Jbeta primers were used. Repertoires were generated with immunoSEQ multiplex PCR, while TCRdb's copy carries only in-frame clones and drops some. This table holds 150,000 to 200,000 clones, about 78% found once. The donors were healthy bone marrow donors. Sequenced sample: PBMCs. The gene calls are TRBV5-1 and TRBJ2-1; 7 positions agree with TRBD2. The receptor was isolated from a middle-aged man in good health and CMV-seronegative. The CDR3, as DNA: TGCGCCAGCAGCTTACCTCTAGCGGCGCAGTTCTTC. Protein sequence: CASSLPLAAQFF.